This T cell receptor (beta chain) is from a study of control samples from healthy donors and cancer patients. Repertoires were generated with immunoSEQ multiplex PCR, while TCRdb's copy carries only in-frame clones and drops some. In the table there are 140,000 or so clones, 75% to 95% of which are singletons. The receptor's source is a man aged 30 to 45 in good health. Sequenced sample: blood.

The CDR3 nucleotides are TGTGCCAGCAGCCCCAGAGGGTCTGTTAATGAAAAACTGTTTTTT. Protein sequence: CASSPRGSVNEKLFF. The chain is built from TRBV9 and TRBJ1-4; D gene ambiguous. The V end lost 4 bases, the J end lost 4 bases, and 14 bases lay between the germline ends. The CDR3 covers 15 residues. CDR1 SGDLS and CDR2 YYNGEE come from the germline V gene.